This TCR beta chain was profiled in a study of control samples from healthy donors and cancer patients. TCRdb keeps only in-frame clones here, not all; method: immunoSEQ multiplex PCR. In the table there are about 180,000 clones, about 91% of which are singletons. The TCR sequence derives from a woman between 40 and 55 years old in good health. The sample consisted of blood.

CDR3 sequence: CASSPVGGVNTEAFF. The CDR3 DNA sequence: TGTGCCAGCAGCCCCGTAGGAGGAGTGAACACTGAAGCTTTCTTT. The chain has TRBV7-6 and TRBJ1-1; D uncertain. The length of the CDR3 is 15 residues. Germline loops: CDR1 SGHVS, CDR2 FNYEAQ. The V gene lost 5 bases and the J gene lost 0 bases, with 13 bases spanning the gap.